This is a list of T cell receptor beta chains from one sample in a study of cytomegalovirus exposure and HLA in healthy donors. Method: immunoSEQ multiplex PCR; TCRdb's copy keeps in-frame clones and lacks some. This sample has approximately 150,000 clones; approximately 85% occur once, and the top ten carry 4.8%. Specimen: PBMCs. The receptors here all came from a girl aged 10-17 years in good health and CMV-seropositive. The CDR3 runs from the conserved cysteine through the conserved F or W. The order of the fields is J gene, V gene, clone size, D gene, CDR3 DNA, CDR3 protein. A D gene is named only where the DNA matches it firmly. Size is omitted from some rows. Given values are once, few, many or a class for expanded clones.

J: TRBJ1-2
V: TRBV11-2
size: .
D: .
DNA: TGTGCCAGCAGCTTTACGGGGGGCCAGGATACTAACTATGGCTACACCTTC
CDR3: CASSFTGGQDTNYGYTF

J: TRBJ1-3
V: TRBV9
size: .
D: TRBD1
DNA: TGTGCCAGCAGCGCTTACCTACAGGGGGCATCTGGAAACACCATATATTTT
CDR3: CASSAYLQGASGNTIYF

J: TRBJ1-2
V: TRBV6-1
size: .
D: TRBD1
DNA: TGTGCCAGCTCAGATAGGACAGGGGGAGGGTATGGCTACACCTTC
CDR3: CASSDRTGGGYGYTF

J: TRBJ1-1
V: TRBV5-1
size: few
D: TRBD1
DNA: TGCGCCAGCAGCATCGCCCAGGGGGACACTGAAGCTTTCTTT
CDR3: CASSIAQGDTEAFF

J: TRBJ1-2
V: TRBV7-9
size: .
D: TRBD1
DNA: TGTGCCAGCAGCTCATGGACAGGCGACTTTTATGGCTACACCTTC
CDR3: CASSSWTGDFYGYTF

J: TRBJ1-1
V: TRBV19
size: .
D: .
DNA: TGTGCCAGTAGTATTAGGGGTCTGAACACTGAAGCTTTCTTT
CDR3: CASSIRGLNTEAFF

J: TRBJ2-6
V: TRBV19
size: few
D: .
DNA: TGTGCCAGTAGTCTCCAAGGGGTCTCTGGGGCCAACGTCCTGACTTTC
CDR3: CASSLQGVSGANVLTF

J: TRBJ1-2
V: TRBV10-3
size: .
D: TRBD1
DNA: TGTGCCATCAGTAGTACAGGGGGCTCGGGAGACGGCTACACCTTC
CDR3: CAISSTGGSGDGYTF

J: TRBJ1-1
V: TRBV12-5
size: .
D: .
DNA: TGTGCTAGTGGTTTTGAGGACTACAACACTGAAGCTTTCTTT
CDR3: CASGFEDYNTEAFF

J: TRBJ1-6
V: TRBV19
size: .
D: .
DNA: TGTGCCAGTAGTATAGAGGGCCTTAATTCACCCCTCCACTTT
CDR3: CASSIEGLNSPLHF

J: TRBJ1-1
V: TRBV27
size: .
D: .
DNA: TGTGCCAGGAGGCTATTTTCGGGGGGGTTGGAAGAAGCTTTCTTT
CDR3: CARRLFSGGLEEAFF

J: TRBJ1-5
V: TRBV19
size: .
D: TRBD1
DNA: TGTGCCAGTCGGACAGGGCGAGTCCAGCCCCAGCATTTT
CDR3: CASRTGRVQPQHF

J: TRBJ1-1
V: TRBV5-1
size: .
D: TRBD1
DNA: TGCGCCAGCAGCTCCGGGACAGGGCTAGAAACTTTCTTT
CDR3: CASSSGTGLETFF

J: TRBJ1-1
V: TRBV23-1
size: .
D: TRBD1
DNA: TGCGCCAGCAGTCACCCCAGGGGGCGGTCGAACACTGAAGCTTTCTTT
CDR3: CASSHPRGRSNTEAFF

J: TRBJ1-6
V: TRBV25-1
size: few
D: .
DNA: TGTGCCAGCAAGGACTGGTATAATTCACCCCTCCACTTT
CDR3: CASKDWYNSPLHF

J: TRBJ1-2
V: TRBV7-9
size: .
D: .
DNA: TGTGCCAGCAGCTCGATGGGGGGTTTCTATGGCTACACCTTC
CDR3: CASSSMGGFYGYTF

J: TRBJ2-7
V: TRBV5-1
size: .
D: TRBD1
DNA: TGCGCCAGCAGCCCGGGACAGGGATCTACGGAGCAGTACTTC
CDR3: CASSPGQGSTEQYF

J: TRBJ2-2
V: TRBV19
size: .
D: .
DNA: TGTGCCAGTAGTATAGGTTTGCTGGGGCTTAGTACCGGGGAGCTGTTTTTT
CDR3: CASSIGLLGLSTGELFF

J: TRBJ1-1
V: TRBV6-5
size: .
D: .
DNA: .
CDR3: CASSYSVGQGTFF

J: TRBJ2-5
V: TRBV14
size: once
D: TRBD1
DNA: TGTGCCAGCAGCCAAAGGATGACAGGGTCATACCAAGAGACCCAGTACTTC
CDR3: CASSQRMTGSYQETQYF

J: TRBJ2-7
V: TRBV27
size: .
D: TRBD2
DNA: TGTGCCAGCAGCCCTGCAGGACTAGCGGGTCTTTACGAGCAGTACTTC
CDR3: CASSPAGLAGLYEQYF

J: TRBJ2-3
V: TRBV6-1
size: .
D: TRBD1
DNA: TGTGCCAGCGGAAGACAGGGGTGGGGGCAGTATTTT
CDR3: CASGRQGWGQYF

J: TRBJ2-7
V: TRBV6-6
size: .
D: .
DNA: TGTGCCAGCAGTTACATCGCCTGGAGCTCCTACGAGCAGTACTTC
CDR3: CASSYIAWSSYEQYF

J: TRBJ2-2
V: TRBV18
size: .
D: .
DNA: TGTGCCAGCTCACCAAGACGGGGGGCGCGGAGCGGGGAGCTGTTTTTT
CDR3: CASSPRRGARSGELFF